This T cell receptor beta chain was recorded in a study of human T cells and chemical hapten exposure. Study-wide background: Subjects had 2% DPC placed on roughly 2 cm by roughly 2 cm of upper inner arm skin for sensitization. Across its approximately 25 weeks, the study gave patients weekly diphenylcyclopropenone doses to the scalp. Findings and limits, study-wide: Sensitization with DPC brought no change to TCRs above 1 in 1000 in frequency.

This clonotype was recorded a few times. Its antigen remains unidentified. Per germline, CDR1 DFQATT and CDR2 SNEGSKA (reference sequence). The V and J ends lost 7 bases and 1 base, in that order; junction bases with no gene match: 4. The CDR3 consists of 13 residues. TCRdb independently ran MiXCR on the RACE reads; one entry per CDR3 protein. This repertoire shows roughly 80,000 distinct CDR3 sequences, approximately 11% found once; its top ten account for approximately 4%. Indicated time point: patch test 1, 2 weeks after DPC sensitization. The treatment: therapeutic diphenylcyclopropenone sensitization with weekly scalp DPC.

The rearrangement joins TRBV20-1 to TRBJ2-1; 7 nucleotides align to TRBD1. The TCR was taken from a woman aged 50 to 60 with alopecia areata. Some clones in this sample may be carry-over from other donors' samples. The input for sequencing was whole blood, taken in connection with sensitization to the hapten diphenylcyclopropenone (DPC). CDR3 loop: CSGTGESYNEQFF. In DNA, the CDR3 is TGCAGTGGGACAGGCGAGTCCTACAATGAGCAGTTCTTC.